Detailed here is one T cell receptor (beta chain). This clonotype was seen a single time. The antigen this receptor binds is unknown. One end of the junction varies from germline; a read error may be responsible. Starting from approximately 0.4 ug RNA, TCR libraries were constructed with the Immunoverse kit using molecular barcoded adaptors that cover the alpha/delta and beta/gamma chains. TCR library preparation used the same RNA that was used for transcriptome sequencing. TCR libraries were sequenced on an Illumina HiSeq 4000 with 2 x 150 cycles. The source study handled its data this way. With MiXCR, TCR reads were aligned to human V, D, J and C references and assembled into CDR3 clonotypes, with quality filtering and error correction included. The tcR package in R was used for analysis of clonotype counts and gene usage diversity. Raw mapping reads were checked after the RNA-seq reads had been mapped by STAR aligner version 2.5.3a onto the human GRCh37 genome. To test how sequencing depth affects detected clonotypes, IR-seq fastq files were randomly downsampled with Seqtk 1.3. Through fastp at Q25 and MiXCR, TCRdb rebuilt clones from the public reads, retaining in-frame beta chains. CDR3 protein sequences are deduplicated, and each keeps its most common genes and DNA. These V and J calls derive from TCRdb rather than the authors' analysis. Across this sample there are 100,000 to 150,000 distinct CDR3 sequences, with around 14% seen only once. The ten most abundant clones make up 7.5% to 9.5% of the sample.

Bone marrow was sampled from every patient at the time of active disease. Ficoll-Hypaque density gradient centrifugation was used to isolate the bone marrow mononuclear cells. Myeloma plasma cells were removed and CD138-negative cells were collected by negative selection after labeling with CD138 magnetic microbeads on a MACS separator. Flow cytometry on an Attune NxT with CD138 antibodies was used to check the purity of the isolated cells. Total RNA was extracted with TRIzol reagent and quantified with a NanoDrop spectrophotometer. For each patient, paired RNA-seq and IR-seq were run on the CD138-negative bone marrow sample from that patient. The germline V gene (reference sequence) yields MNHEY for CDR1 and SMNVEV for CDR2. The CDR3 goes from the cysteine to the phenylalanine over 17 residues. The entry retains the CDR3 DNA only, 51 bases that are in frame from base 1. This entry comes from a study of read filtering for tumor transcriptome and immune sequencing (dated by TCRdb to 2020 to 2021). The study in broad terms: The cohort consisted of about 17 male and some 13 female patients, with a mean age of roughly 70 years and an age range of roughly 47 to 85. TCR-region mapped reads per sample ranged from about 4.05 to 11 million with IR-seq versus only 85 to 1273 with RNA-seq. After DNase treatment, whole-transcriptome libraries were prepared with the TruSeq RNA Access Library Prep Kit. One main goal was a read-filtering strategy for immune repertoire data, in particular deciding whether clonotypes backed by only one read should be removed. Using the same bone marrow samples, the study ran both targeted immune repertoire sequencing and bulk whole-transcriptome sequencing and then compared the TCR repertoires from each method. Under revised international staging, roughly 8 patients fell into R-ISS I, 16 into R-ISS II and over 5 into R-ISS III.

Results and caveats for the whole study, not just this receptor: Compared with RNA-seq, IR-seq captured clonotypes at much greater depth and more reliably, and a smaller IR-seq throughput was enough to identify most of the shared clonotypes. Rather than purified T cells, the sorted CD138-negative fraction was a mixed bone marrow immune population. The correlation between IR-seq and RNA-seq shared clonotype proportions was increased by removal of single-read clonotypes. Single-read clonotypes made up about 81.9% of clonotypes but 3% to 3.5% of total reads in IR-seq, and roughly three quarters of clonotypes and about 45% of reads in RNA-seq.

Sequences were obtained from a population of CD138-negative cells sorted from bone marrow. This specimen's cell subset or site label, interpreted: bone marrow mononuclear cells depleted of CD138+ plasma/myeloma cells by negative magnetic selection. The origin of this receptor is a donor at least 40 years old with multiple myeloma. The V gene is TRBV27 and the J gene is TRBJ2-7; 9 bases in the middle match TRBD2. The CDR3 region has the sequence CASSLSPSSGVSYQQYF. The nucleotide sequence is TGTGCCAGCAGTTTATCCCCCTCTAGCGGGGTCTCCTACCAGCAGTACTTC.